A single T cell receptor (beta chain) is shown here with its context. Sequencing was performed with immunoSEQ multiplex PCR; in TCRdb, only in-frame clones are kept and a portion is missing. The sample consists of around 390,000 clones, approximately 87% of them appearing once. The source of the sample is a study of blood T cell repertoires in COVID-19. V gave up 5 bases and J gave up 0 bases, with 13 bases separating them. The CDR3 runs to 16 residues. CDR1 is SGHAT, CDR2 FQNNGV, per germline. This receptor was identified in a woman in her 50s who had recovered from COVID-19. V and J are TRBV11-2 and TRBJ1-4; D is undetermined. Specimen: PBMCs or T cells enriched from blood (not recorded which). This chain's CDR3 is CASSRGSDPTNEKLFF. CDR3 nucleotides: TGTGCCAGCAGCCGAGGGTCGGACCCAACTAATGAAAAACTGTTTTTT.